These 7 T cell receptor beta chains were sequenced from one sample in a study of blood T cells in healthy people across ages. With a J-beta primer mix and a sample-barcoded 5' primer, a second PCR ran about 7 to 12 cycles. MiXCR, run by TCRdb on the 5' RACE reads, gives a single entry per CDR3 protein. This sample yields around 280,000 distinct CDR3 sequences, of which roughly 29% are seen a single time; roughly 28% belongs to the top ten. Material: blood. All receptors derive from a woman aged 70 to 79 in good health.

This clonotype was seen more than once but under ten times. The gene calls are TRBV25-1 and TRBJ2-5, with 7 positions matching TRBD2. The end of the DNA is better explained by TRBJ2-7, so the J call may be wrong. The CDR3 loop spans 15 amino acids. Germline-derived CDR1 and CDR2 are MGHDK and SYGVNS. The CDR3 nucleotides are TGTGCCAGCAGTGATCCTAGCGGCAAAACCTACGAGCAGTACTTC. Translation: CASSDPSGKTYEQYF.

The V call is TRBV6-5, the J call TRBJ2-7, with 10 bases that match TRBD2. V lost 5 bases to trimming and J lost 6 bases; unmatched junction nucleotides: 7. CDR1 MNHEY and CDR2 SVGAGI come from the germline V gene. The CDR3 consists of 14 residues. CDR3 bases: TGTGCCAGCAGTCCCGGGACTAGCGCTCTCGAGCAGTACTTC. Translation: CASSPGTSALEQYF.

This clonotype came up a few times. V is TRBV15 and J is TRBJ2-5, with 10 bases identical to TRBD2. The length of the CDR3 is 15 residues. With 3 bases clipped from V and 2 bases from J, the junction kept 3 bases outside the gene matches. Germline CDR1 reads LNHNV; CDR2 reads YYDKDF (reference sequence). Written as DNA, the CDR3 is TGTGCCACCAGCAGCCCTAGCGGGAGACAAGAGACCCAGTACTTC. This codes for CATSSPSGRQETQYF.

This clonotype was seen only once. The V gene is TRBV19, the J gene TRBJ2-4, with no clear D. In germline, CDR1 is LNHDA, CDR2 SQIVND (reference sequence). Trimming took 4 bases from V and 0 from J, leaving 10 bases between them. The CDR3 totals 15 residues. The CDR3 nucleotides read TGTGCCAGTAGTAAGGGCGGAGTAGCCAAAAACATTCAGTACTTC. Amino acids: CASSKGGVAKNIQYF.

The chain carries TRBV18 and TRBJ2-5, with a tentative D call TRBD2 (6 bases). Trimming shortened V by 6 bases and J by 3 bases, and 11 bases separated the two germline ends. The germline V gene has CDR1 KGHSH and CDR2 LQKENI. This CDR3 has 13 residues. Here the CDR3 reads CASSAGSEETQYF. For the CDR3, the DNA is TGTGCCAGCTCTGCGGGGAGCGAAGAGACCCAGTACTTC.

V is TRBV20-1 and J is TRBJ1-6; no definite D call. The ends were cut back, 3 bases at V and 0 bases at J, with 12 bases in the middle. Germline V gene sequence: CDR1 DFQATT, CDR2 SNEGSKA (reference sequence). This CDR3 spans 16 amino acids. CDR3 bases: TGCAGTGCTAGCAATGGTGGTAGCTCCTATAATTCACCCCTCCACTTT. Protein: CSASNGGSSYNSPLHF.

The chain recombines TRBV12-3 or TRBV12-4 with TRBJ2-3; unclear D gene. The V end lost 4 bases, the J end lost 1 base, and 15 bases lay between the germline ends. The CDR3 runs to 16 residues. The CDR3 DNA is TGTGCCAGCAGTTCCCTTGGCGGAATGGGCACAGATACGCAGTATTTT. It specifies CASSSLGGMGTDTQYF.